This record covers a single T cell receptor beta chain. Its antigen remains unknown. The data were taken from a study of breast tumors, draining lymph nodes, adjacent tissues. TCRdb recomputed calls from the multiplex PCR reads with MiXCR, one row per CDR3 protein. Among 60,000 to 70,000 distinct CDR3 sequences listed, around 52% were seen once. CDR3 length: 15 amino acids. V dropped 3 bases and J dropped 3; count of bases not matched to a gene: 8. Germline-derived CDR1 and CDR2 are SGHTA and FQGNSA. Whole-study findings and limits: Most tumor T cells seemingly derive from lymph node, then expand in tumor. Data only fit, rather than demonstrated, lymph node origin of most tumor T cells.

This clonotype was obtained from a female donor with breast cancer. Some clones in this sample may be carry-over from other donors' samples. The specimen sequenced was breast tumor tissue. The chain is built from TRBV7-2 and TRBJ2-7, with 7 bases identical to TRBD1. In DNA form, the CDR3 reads TGTGCCAGCAGCTTGGGGCGACAGGGCGGCTACGAGCAGTACTTC. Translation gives CASSLGRQGGYEQYF.